Below are 7 T cell receptor beta chains sequenced from a single sample in a study of T cell responses to AZD1222 COVID-19 vaccine. Data came from immunoSEQ multiplex PCR; TCRdb stores just in-frame clones and leaves some out. The sample yields some 130,000 clones, just over 85% seen once. The specimen was peripheral blood, collected on day 0 of AZD1222 vaccination. The receptors were sampled from an adult in good health.

This chain uses TRBV11-2 with TRBJ1-3; unclear D gene. V lost 6 bases, J lost 8 bases, and 14 bases lay in between. Germline V lookup: CDR1 SGHAT, CDR2 FQNNGV. The CDR3 consists of 13 residues. CDR3 DNA sequence: TGTGCCAGCAGGCCCCCACGTTCAGACACCATATATTTT. The encoded protein is CASRPPRSDTIYF.

The J gene is TRBJ2-7, the V gene TRBV5-4; TRBD1 is a possible D gene (6 bases). The length of the CDR3 is 16 residues. Trimming removed 5 bases from V and 3 bases from J, with 21 bases in between. The germline CDR1 and CDR2 sequences are SGHNT and YYREEE (reference sequence). CDR3 sequence: CASSSTGTKVSYEQYF. In DNA, the CDR3 is TGTGCCAGCAGTTCCACCGGGACAAAGGTCAGCTACGAGCAGTACTTC.

The chain recombines TRBV10-3 with TRBJ2-7; D is tentatively TRBD1 or TRBD2 (5 bases each). There are 15 residues in the CDR3. V was shortened by 10 bases and J by 2 bases, with 21 bases between the two germline ends. CDR1 and CDR2 from the germline V gene are ENHRY and SYGVKD. The CDR3 reads CATEPGADTTYEQYF. The CDR3 DNA follows: TGTGCCACCGAACCCGGGGCAGATACTACCTACGAGCAGTACTTC.

CDR3 sequence: CASTRLAGETQYF. In DNA form, the CDR3 reads TGTGCCAGCACGCGTCTAGCGGGCGAGACCCAGTACTTC. The J gene is TRBJ2-5, the V gene TRBV12-3 or TRBV12-4, with 8 bases lining up with TRBD2. The junction had 6 bases not matched to a gene; V was cut back by 7 bases and J by 5 bases. The CDR3 runs 13 residues.

The rearrangement joins TRBV2 to TRBJ1-2, with TRBD1 identical over 7 bases. V was pared by 3 bases and J by 4 bases, with 5 bases of the junction left unmatched. The CDR3 has 14 amino acids. The germline gives CDR1 SNHLY, CDR2 FYNNEI. DNA of the CDR3: TGTGCCAGCAGTGATGAGAACAGGGGCTATGGCTACACCTTC. Protein product: CASSDENRGYGYTF.

The rearrangement joins TRBV5-6 to TRBJ1-6; possibly TRBD1 for D (5 bases). Germline V gene sequence: CDR1 SGHDT, CDR2 YYEEEE. CDR3 size: 16 residues. With 0 bases removed from V and 8 bases from J, the gap between germline ends came to 15 bases. The CDR3 DNA reads as TGTGCCAGCAGCTTGGAAGGGGTCCCAGCGGATTCACCCCTCCACTTT. Amino acids: CASSLEGVPADSPLHF.

The rearrangement joins TRBV7-3 to TRBJ2-7; 9 bases agree with TRBD1. Germline CDR1 reads SGHTA; CDR2 reads FQGTGA. Trimming took 3 bases from V and 3 from J; bases not matched to a gene: 9. This CDR3 has 16 amino acids. The CDR3 region is CASSFHGTGSIYEQYF. The CDR3 DNA sequence: TGTGCCAGCAGCTTCCACGGGACAGGGAGTATCTACGAGCAGTACTTC.